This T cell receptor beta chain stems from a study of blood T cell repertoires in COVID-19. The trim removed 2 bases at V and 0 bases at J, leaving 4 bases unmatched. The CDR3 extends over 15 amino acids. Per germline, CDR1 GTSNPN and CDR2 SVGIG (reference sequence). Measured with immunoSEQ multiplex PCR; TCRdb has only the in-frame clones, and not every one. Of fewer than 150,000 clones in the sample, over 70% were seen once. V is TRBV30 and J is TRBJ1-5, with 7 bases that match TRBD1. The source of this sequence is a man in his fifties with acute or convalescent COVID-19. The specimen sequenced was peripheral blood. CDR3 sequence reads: CAWSQGVNSNQPQHF. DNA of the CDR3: TGTGCCTGGAGTCAGGGGGTAAATAGCAATCAGCCCCAGCATTTT.